A single sample gave rise to the 26 T cell receptor beta chains below, sequenced in a study of T cell clonality in common variable immunodeficiency. Whole-study findings and limits: Fewer deletions and N-nucleotide insertions were reportedly seen in common variable immunodeficiency TCR beta sequences.

No antigen has been assigned to these receptors. Libraries were prepared by immunoSEQ multiplex PCR; TCRdb keeps only in-frame clonotypes and omits some of them. Recorded here are some 16,000 clones, none singletons. The specimen was peripheral blood mononuclear cells. The origin of the receptors is a human donor with common variable immunodeficiency.

At least ten counts were recorded for this clone. Sequencing ends 3 residues short of the CDR3 end; the germline J gene provides the rest. This chain joins TRBV18 and TRBJ1-2, with D unclear. The germline V gene has CDR1 KGHSH and CDR2 LQKENI. The V gene lost 5 bases and the J gene lost 7 bases, with 8 bases spanning the gap. This CDR3 spans 11 amino acids. CDR3 DNA (partial): TGTGCCAGCTCAGACAACCGTGGC. It encodes CASSDNRG. The CDR3, in full, reads CASSDNRGYTF.

Worth noting for this clone: Sequencing ends 3 residues short of the CDR3 end; the germline J gene provides the rest. The chain uses TRBV19 and TRBJ2-2; D perhaps matches TRBD1 (5 bases). Germline assignment: CDR1 LNHDA and CDR2 SQIVND (reference sequence). The CDR3 extends over 14 amino acids. V gave up 3 bases and J gave up 3 bases, with 8 bases separating them. The DNA read from the CDR3 is TGTGCCAGTAGTATCACCAGGGACACCGGGGAG. It encodes CASSITRDTGE. The full CDR3 protein is CASSITRDTGELFF. The entire variable domain, with the rest obtained from reference TRBV19 and TRBJ2-2, is as follows: DGGITQSPKYLFRKEGQNVTLSCEQNLNHDAMYWYRQDPGQGLRLIYYSQIVNDFQKGDIAEGYSVSREKKESFPLTVTSAQKNPTAFYLCASSITRDTGELFFGEGSRLTVL.

A few counts support this clone. The read falls 3 residues short of the CDR3 end, and the missing part is taken from the germline J gene. V is TRBV2 and J is TRBJ2-7; 8 bases match TRBD2. The germline V gene has CDR1 SNHLY and CDR2 FYNNEI. CDR3 size: 15 residues. The trim removed 6 bases at V and 3 bases at J, leaving 10 bases unmatched. CDR3 DNA (partial): TGTGCCAGCAGGTTAAGGAGCGGGGGATACTACGAG. Its protein product is CASRLRSGGYYE. In full, the CDR3 reads CASRLRSGGYYEQYF. The variable domain in full, completed from reference TRBV2 and TRBJ2-7, reads EPEVTQTPSHQVTQMGQEVILRCVPISNHLYFYWYRQILGQKVEFLVSFYNNEISEKSEIFDDQFSVERPDGSNFTLKIRSTKLEDSAMYFCASRLRSGGYYEQYFGPGTRLTVT.

This chain's CDR3 is CASSSGHPAGELFF. CDR3 bases read: TGTGCCAGCAGCTCGGGACACCCGGCCGGGGAG. V is TRBV7-6 and J is TRBJ2-2, with D possibly TRBD1 on 6 matching bases. Sequencing ends 3 residues short of the CDR3 end; the germline J gene provides the rest. In germline, CDR1 is SGHVS, CDR2 FNYEAQ. V was trimmed by 4 bases and J by 6 bases, leaving 12 bases between them. This CDR3 contains 14 residues.

Concerning this clone: The read ends 3 residues early relative to the CDR3; the germline J gene fills the gap. The genes are TRBV20-1 and TRBJ2-1; TRBD2 agrees at 7 bases. Per germline, CDR1 DFQATT and CDR2 SNEGSKA (reference sequence). CDR3 length: 15 amino acids. Trimming at V came to 6 bases and at J to 5 bases, leaving 13 bases not matched to a gene. The CDR3 loop reads CSAPGGTFNHNEQFF. The sequenced CDR3 bases are TGCAGTGCCCCCGGGGGGACCTTCAACCACAATGAG.

In its sample, this clone was seen many times. Read data end 3 residues before the CDR3 end; the end is taken from the germline J gene. The chain uses TRBV19 and TRBJ2-3; 8 bases agree with TRBD2. The germline V gene encodes CDR1 LNHDA and CDR2 SQIVND (reference sequence). The ends lost 7 bases at V and 1 base at J; junction bases unmatched: 4. This CDR3 has 14 amino acids. The CDR3 bases that were read are TGTGCCAGTAAGGAGCGGGGGCGCACAGATACG. This gives the protein CASKERGRTDT. Given in full, the CDR3 is CASKERGRTDTQYF.

This clone was counted a few times. The read ends 3 residues before the CDR3 terminus; that terminus is restored from the germline J gene. V usage is TRBV18 and J usage is TRBJ2-2; possibly TRBD1 for D (6 bases). This CDR3 comprises 15 residues. The ends were cut back, 4 bases at V and 2 bases at J, with 11 bases in the middle. Germline V gene sequence: CDR1 KGHSH, CDR2 LQKENI. The CDR3 here is CASSQDRLNTGELFF. Partial CDR3 DNA: TGTGCCAGCTCACAAGACAGGCTAAACACCGGGGAG.

This clone has just a few counts. Read data end 3 residues before the CDR3 end; the end is taken from the germline J gene. This chain links TRBV19 with TRBJ2-3; 7 bases are a match to TRBD1. Unmatched junction bases numbered 10, after V lost 8 bases and J lost 5 bases. The CDR3 is 14 residues long. The germline V gene encodes CDR1 LNHDA and CDR2 SQIVND (reference sequence). The sequenced part of the CDR3 DNA is TGTGCCAGTTCCGACAGGGTAAGGGGAGATACG. This codes for CASSDRVRGDT. The complete CDR3 reads CASSDRVRGDTQYF.

This clone was detected ten times or more. Sequencing ends 3 residues short of the CDR3 end; the germline J gene provides the rest. V usage is TRBV7-3 and J usage is TRBJ2-1; no reliable D call. The CDR3 has 14 residues. Germline values: CDR1 SGHTA, CDR2 FQGTGA. Trimming stripped 2 bases from V and 5 bases from J, with 10 bases between. CDR3 sequence reads: CASSLSGRNNEQFF. CDR3 bases read: TGTGCCAGCAGCTTATCTGGCAGGAACAATGAG.

CDR3 loop: CARTAQQAVQETQYF. Incomplete CDR3 DNA: TGTGCCAGAACGGCCCAACAAGCGGTCCAAGAGACC. This chain links TRBV2 with TRBJ2-5; a weak D match, TRBD2 (5 bases). The read gets to within 3 residues of the CDR3 end, and the germline J gene fills in the rest. V lost 9 bases and J 1 base, leaving 18 bases between the germline ends. This CDR3 spans 15 amino acids. Germline loops: CDR1 SNHLY, CDR2 FYNNEI.

With respect to this clone: The CDR3 end is not reached by the read, which stops 3 residues before it; the germline J gene fills it in. J is TRBJ1-5 and V is TRBV30; D might be TRBD1 (6 bases). CDR3 length: 15 amino acids. V was cut by 5 bases and J by 3 bases, with 17 bases left in between. In germline, CDR1 is GTSNPN, CDR2 SVGIG (reference sequence). The CDR3 spells CAWADRGDNNQPQHF. The part of the CDR3 DNA that was read is TGTGCCTGGGCGGATCGGGGGGACAACAATCAGCCC.

This clone has at least ten counts. The CDR3 extends 3 residues past the end of the read, so its final part is completed from the germline J gene. The chain uses TRBV18 and TRBJ2-5; 13 nucleotides match TRBD2. Germline CDR1 and CDR2: KGHSH and LQKENI. This CDR3 has 17 residues. The V gene end was trimmed by 4 bases and the J gene end by 2 bases; junction bases not matched to a gene: 7. CDR3 DNA, as far as it was read: TGTGCCAGCTCACTACGGACTAGCGGGGGTGGTCAAGAGACC. Its translation is CASSLRTSGGGQET. In full, the CDR3 is CASSLRTSGGGQETQYF.

The table lists this clone with a few counts. The read terminates 3 residues ahead of where the CDR3 ends, so the germline J gene completes it. This chain links TRBV19 with TRBJ2-3; 9 positions agree with TRBD2. The germline V gene encodes CDR1 LNHDA and CDR2 SQIVND (reference sequence). With V trimmed by 3 bases and J by 1 base, 2 bases remained unmatched. This CDR3 spans 15 amino acids. The part of the CDR3 DNA that was read is TGTGCCAGTAGTATTCGGACTAGCGGCACAGATACG. Translating gives CASSIRTSGTDT. Given in full, the CDR3 is CASSIRTSGTDTQYF.

This clone was counted between two and nine times. The read ends 3 residues before the CDR3 terminus; that terminus is restored from the germline J gene. The chain recombines TRBV19 with TRBJ2-3; D perhaps matches TRBD1 (5 bases). The germline V gene encodes CDR1 LNHDA and CDR2 SQIVND (reference sequence). The CDR3 runs to 15 residues. V was clipped by 4 bases and J by 3 bases, with 14 bases between them. The CDR3 sequence: CASSKPRQSTDTQYF. The CDR3 bases that were read are TGTGCCAGTAGTAAACCCAGACAGTCGACAGATACG.

This clone appeared a few times. The read comes to an end 3 residues before the CDR3 does, leaving the germline J gene to fill in the end. V gene TRBV7-7 combines with J gene TRBJ2-1; maybe TRBD1 (5 bases). CDR1 SSHAT and CDR2 FNYEAQ come from the germline V gene (reference sequence). The CDR3 is 15 residues long. The V and J ends lost 1 base and 0 bases respectively, with 7 bases between them. The CDR3 here is CASSLVQGSYNEQFF. The sequenced CDR3 bases are TGTGCCAGCAGCTTAGTGCAGGGCTCCTACAATGAG.

Worth noting for this clone: The read terminates 3 residues before the CDR3 end, so the remaining end is supplied by the germline J gene. The rearrangement links TRBV7-6 to TRBJ1-1; 7 nucleotides match TRBD1. The CDR3 is 15 residues long. CDR1 and CDR2 from the germline V gene are SGHVS and FNYEAQ. V shed 5 bases and J 6 bases; nucleotides not matched to a gene: 12. CDR3 bases read: TGTGCCAGCAGCCTAATACAGGGGCGCCCTGCTGAA. Translating it yields CASSLIQGRPAE. The whole CDR3 region reads CASSLIQGRPAEAFF.

A note on this clone: The sequence runs out 3 residues before the end of the CDR3; the remainder is reconstructed from the germline J gene. This chain links TRBV7-2 with TRBJ2-7, with 9 bases fitting TRBD1. With 5 bases clipped from V and 5 bases from J, the junction kept 10 bases outside the gene matches. Germline V gene data show CDR1 as SGHTA and CDR2 as FQGNSA. This CDR3 has 15 amino acids. The CDR3 bases that were read are TGTGCCAGCAGCCTTAGTGGGACAGGGTGGGACGAG. The encoded protein is CASSLSGTGWDE. The whole CDR3 protein is CASSLSGTGWDEQYF.

This clone was detected a few times. The read gets to within 3 residues of the CDR3 end, and the germline J gene fills in the rest. The V call is TRBV20-1, the J call TRBJ1-5; D is possibly TRBD1 (5 bases). The CDR3 consists of 14 residues. Trimming shortened V by 4 bases and J by 5 bases, and 15 bases separated the two germline ends. Germline-derived CDR1 and CDR2 are DFQATT and SNEGSKA (reference sequence). CDR3 protein: CSATHPQGYQPQHF. Partial CDR3 DNA: TGCAGTGCTACCCACCCGCAGGGATATCAGCCC.

Details on this clone: From the germline J gene comes the end of the CDR3, since the read stops 3 residues before it. This chain joins TRBV7-8 and TRBJ2-5; D is unclear. This CDR3 is built from 12 residues. Germline V gene lookup returns CDR1 SGHVS and CDR2 FQNEAQ. Trimming took 0 bases from V and 5 from J, leaving 4 bases between them. The sequenced CDR3 bases are TGTGCCAGCAGCTTAGCACTGGAGACC. Protein sequence: CASSLALET. The entire CDR3 reads CASSLALETQYF.

This clone was observed a few times. Coverage ceases 3 residues before the CDR3 finishes, and the germline J gene fills in the end. The chain uses TRBV7-9 and TRBJ1-4; tentative D call: TRBD1 (6 bases). The V end lost 2 bases, the J end lost 7 bases, and 14 bases lay between the germline ends. CDR3 length: 15 amino acids. The germline gives CDR1 SEHNR, CDR2 FQNEAQ (reference sequence). The part of the CDR3 DNA that was read is TGTGCCAGCAGCTTAAATGGGGGCGTGGGTGAAAAA. Translated: CASSLNGGVGEK. The whole CDR3 sequence reads CASSLNGGVGEKLFF.

In the case of this clone: The read terminates 3 residues before the CDR3 end, so the remaining end is supplied by the germline J gene. V gene TRBV7-2 combines with J gene TRBJ1-2; TRBD1 matches 7 bases. Germline lookup yields CDR1 SGHTA and CDR2 FQGNSA. Unmatched junction bases numbered 3, after V lost 4 bases and J lost 4 bases. There are 13 residues in the CDR3. The sequenced CDR3 bases are TGTGCCAGCAGCTCGGGACAGACCTATGGC. Translating gives CASSSGQTYG. In full, the CDR3 is CASSSGQTYGYTF. The entire variable domain, with the rest obtained from reference TRBV7-2 and TRBJ1-2, is as follows: GAGVSQSPSNKVTEKGKDVELRCDPISGHTALYWYRQSLGQGLEFLIYFQGNSAPDKSGLPSDRFSAERTGGSVSTLTIQRTQQEDSAVYLCASSSGQTYGYTFGSGTRLTVV.

With respect to this clone: The CDR3 goes on 3 residues after the read ends, and that part is filled in from the germline J gene. The V and J genes are TRBV19 and TRBJ2-7, with D hard to call. V shed 3 bases and J shed 1 base, with 7 bases lying between them. There are 13 residues in the CDR3. The germline V gene encodes CDR1 LNHDA and CDR2 SQIVND (reference sequence). The covered CDR3 bases are TGTGCCAGTAGTATGGCCAGTTCCTACGAG. It encodes CASSMASSYE. The full CDR3 protein reads CASSMASSYEQYF.

By proportion, this clone is medium-sized. At one boundary the junction diverges from the germline segment, which might be a read error. The sequenced fragment ends 3 residues before the CDR3 boundary, so the rest is inferred from the germline J gene. The gene calls are TRBV4-2 and TRBJ1-5; a possible D gene is TRBD1 (5 bases). Germline V lookup: CDR1 LGHNA, CDR2 YNFKEQ. The CDR3 runs 15 residues. The CDR3 region is CASSQETDINQPQHF. CDR3 DNA, as far as it was read: TGCGCCAGCAGCCAAGAGACAGACATAAATCAGCCC.

Remarks on this clone: From the germline J gene comes the end of the CDR3, since the read stops 3 residues before it. This chain uses TRBV23-1 with TRBJ1-1; D call uncertain. TRBV23-1 is treated as an ORF (open reading frame) with a function not yet certain. The CDR3 contains 14 residues. V lost 2 bases to trimming and J lost 3 bases, with 10 bases between them. The sequenced CDR3 bases are TGCGCCAGCAGTCAAGTAAGGGTAGACACTGAA. Protein: CASSQVRVDTE. The entire CDR3 protein is CASSQVRVDTEAFF.

In its sample, this clone was seen many times. Sequencing ends 3 residues short of the CDR3 end; the germline J gene provides the rest. The chain joins TRBV20-1 to TRBJ2-1, with 10 bases that match TRBD1. Germline V lookup: CDR1 DFQATT, CDR2 SNEGSKA (reference sequence). The CDR3 consists of 13 residues. After removal of 6 bases from V and 7 bases from J, the junction contained 6 bases not matched to a gene. CDR3 DNA (partial): TGCAGTGCGTGGACAGGGGGAGCAAATGAG. Translated, it gives CSAWTGGANE. The CDR3 reads in full as CSAWTGGANEQFF.

Concerning this clone itself: The CDR3 end lies 3 residues beyond the end of the read and is filled in from the germline J gene. This chain uses TRBV18 with TRBJ2-3, with 9 nucleotides matching TRBD2. The CDR3 has 16 residues. Trimming cost V 6 bases and J 6 bases; bases outside gene matches: 13. Germline lookup yields CDR1 KGHSH and CDR2 LQKENI. CDR3 DNA (partial): TGTGCCAGCTCGGCCGGGACTAGCTACGAAGTTGATACG. Translated: CASSAGTSYEVDT. From start to end, the CDR3 is CASSAGTSYEVDTQYF.